This record looks at one T cell receptor (beta chain) sequence and its context. Its antigen specificity is not known. Nothing much larger sits one base from this clone, and base qualities are not available. TCRbeta CDR3 regions were amplified from genomic DNA using the immunoSEQ Assay, a bias-controlled multiplex PCR. Per the authors' processing: Nucleated cell counts per sample were estimated from amplification of reference gene primers within the assay. To quantify the absolute abundance of each unique TCRbeta CDR3 rearrangement, sequence reads were collapsed and filtered. For each sample, productive Simpson clonality was calculated as the square root of Simpson's diversity index across productive rearrangements. TCRdb mirrors the immuneACCESS table, restricted to in-frame sequences. Some clones are absent from its copies; in checked studies, under half trace to an unresolved V gene, and the reason for the others is unknown. From that table come the V and J calls and clone size; the DNA was used to work out D and trimming. The sample table holds about 83,000 clones, of which about 82% were seen once. Of the sample, about 8.5% is held by the ten largest clones.

Collaborating institutions collected whole blood in K2EDTA tubes following their own protocols. For TCRbeta analysis, collaborator samples were shipped as frozen whole blood, as isolated PBMCs, or as DNA extracted from either sample type. V loses 6 bases at its end and J loses 11 bases; junction bases beyond the gene matches: 10. According to the germline V gene, CDR1 reads MDHEN and CDR2 reads SYDVKM. Counted from cysteine to phenylalanine, this CDR3 has 14 amino acids. Only CDR3 DNA remains: 42 bases, in frame from the first base. The entry originates in a study of blood T cell repertoires in COVID-19 (dated by TCRdb to about 2020). Broadly, across the study: The collaborator samples originated in the United States, Italy and Spain and spanned the acute and convalescent phases of COVID-19. The prospective study material was composed of cDNA or gDNA derived from T cells, B-cell-depleted T cells, or PBMCs. The dataset comprised deeply sampled blood TCRbeta repertoires from subjects exposed to, actively infected with, or recovered from COVID-19. The repertoires were made available in a free public database intended to serve as a resource for research on the immune response to SARS-CoV-2. Samples were obtained from the ongoing ImmuneRACE study (first 160 participants) and from over a thousand subjects provided by 6 global collaborators. Nearly every sample came with metadata listing a de-identified subject ID, COVID-19 status, age in years and sex. Where HLA class I and class II types were available, the types were taken from metadata supplied by the sample provider, not from assay-based typing. Study-wide findings and limitations: The amount of clinical and demographic metadata varied by source and participant and was provided uncurated.

The receptor's source is a man aged 50 to 60 with active COVID-19. The sequencing input was peripheral blood. The chain is encoded by TRBV28 joined to TRBJ1-1; 12 middle bases align to TRBD1. The bases read TGTGCCAGCAGGACCACGGGACAGGGGGCGAGGGCTTTCTTT. It specifies CASRTTGQGARAFF.